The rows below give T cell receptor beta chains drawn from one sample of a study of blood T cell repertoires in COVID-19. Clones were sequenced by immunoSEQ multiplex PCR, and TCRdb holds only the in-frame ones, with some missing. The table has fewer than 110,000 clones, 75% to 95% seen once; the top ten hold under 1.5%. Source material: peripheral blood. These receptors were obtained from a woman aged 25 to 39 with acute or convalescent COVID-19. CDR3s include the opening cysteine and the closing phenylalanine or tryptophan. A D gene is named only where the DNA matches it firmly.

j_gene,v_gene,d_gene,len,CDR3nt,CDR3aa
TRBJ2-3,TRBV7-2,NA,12,TGTGCCAGCAGCCGGTCCACAGATACGCAGTATTTT,CASSRSTDTQYF
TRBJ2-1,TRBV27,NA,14,TGTGCCAGCAGTTCAATCCTACAGGGCGATGAGCAGTTCTTC,CASSSILQGDEQFF
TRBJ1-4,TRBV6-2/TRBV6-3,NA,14,TGTGCCAGCAGTTACTCGACGGGAAATGAAAAACTGTTTTTT,CASSYSTGNEKLFF
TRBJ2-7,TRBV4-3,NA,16,TGCGCCAGCAGCCAAGTTCTAGGCCCCAGCTCCTACGAGCAGTACTTC,CASSQVLGPSSYEQYF
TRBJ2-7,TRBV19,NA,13,TGTGCCAGTAGTTTCGGGATTGACTACGAGCAGTACTTC,CASSFGIDYEQYF
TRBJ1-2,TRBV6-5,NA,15,TGTGCCAGCAGCCCGGGCAGGGAATATGACTATGGCTACACCTTC,CASSPGREYDYGYTF
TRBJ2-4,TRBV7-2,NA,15,TGTGCCAGCAGCGTCGCAGGGTTAGGTTTCGACATTCAGTACTTC,CASSVAGLGFDIQYF
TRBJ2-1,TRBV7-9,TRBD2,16,TGTGCCAGCAGCCGTGGGTGGACTAGCGACAGAAATGAGCAGTTCTTC,CASSRGWTSDRNEQFF
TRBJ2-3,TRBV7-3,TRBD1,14,TGTGCCAGCAGCTTGGGCAGGGGGACAGATACGCAGTATTTT,CASSLGRGTDTQYF
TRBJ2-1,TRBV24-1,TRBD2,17,TGTGCCACCAGTGATACTAGCGGGAGGGGGGGGTACAATGAGCAGTTCTTC,CATSDTSGRGGYNEQFF
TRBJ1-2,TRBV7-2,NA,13,TGTGCCAGCAGTCTTACAGTGACCCATGGCTACACCTTC,CASSLTVTHGYTF
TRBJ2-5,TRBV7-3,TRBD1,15,TGTGCCAGCAGCTCAGACAGGGGGCCAATGGAGACCCAGTACTTC,CASSSDRGPMETQYF
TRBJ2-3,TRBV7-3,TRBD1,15,TGTGCCAGCAGCTTAATGGGACAGGGCACAGATACGCAGTATTTT,CASSLMGQGTDTQYF
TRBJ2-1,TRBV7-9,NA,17,TGTGCCAGCAGTACTCTGGAGGGAGGCCCGTCCTACAATGAGCAGTTCTTC,CASSTLEGGPSYNEQFF
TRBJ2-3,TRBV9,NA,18,TGTGCCAGCAGCGTCGCGGGGACAGATACCAGTCCCACAGATACGCAGTATTTT,CASSVAGTDTSPTDTQYF
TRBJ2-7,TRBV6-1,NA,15,TGTGCCAGCAGTGAAGCGCTGGGCCCCCCCTACGAGCAGTACTTC,CASSEALGPPYEQYF
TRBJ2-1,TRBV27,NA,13,TGTGCCAGCAGTTTGGCACTAAACAATGAGCAGTTCTTC,CASSLALNNEQFF
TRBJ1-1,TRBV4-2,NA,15,TGTGCCAGCAGCCCTGGACAGACCCATAGCCCTGAAGCTTTCTTT,CASSPGQTHSPEAFF
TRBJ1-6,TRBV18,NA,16,TGTGCCAGCTCACCCACCATGCCGGACAGTACATCACCCCTCCACTTT,CASSPTMPDSTSPLHF
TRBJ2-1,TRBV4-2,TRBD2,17,TGTGCCAGCAGCCAAGATCCGGGACTAGCGGGGGGTAATGAGCAGTTCTTC,CASSQDPGLAGGNEQFF
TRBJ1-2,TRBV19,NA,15,TGTGCCAGTAGTCGTACGTCGGCCTCGGGTGATGGCTACACCTTC,CASSRTSASGDGYTF
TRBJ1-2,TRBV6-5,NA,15,TGTGCCACTAAACAGGGTCCCGGGGCTAACTATGGCTACACCTTC,CATKQGPGANYGYTF
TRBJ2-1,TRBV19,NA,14,TGTGCCAGTAGTACCCGACTAGAGGGAAATGAGCAGTTCTTC,CASSTRLEGNEQFF
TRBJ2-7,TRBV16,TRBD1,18,TGTGCCAGCAGCCAATCGGGACAGGGGAAGTGGGGCGGCTACGAGCAGTACTTC,CASSQSGQGKWGGYEQYF
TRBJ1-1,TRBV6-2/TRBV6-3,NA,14,TGTGCCAGCAGTTTTGGACAAAAGAACACTGAAGCTTTCTTT,CASSFGQKNTEAFF
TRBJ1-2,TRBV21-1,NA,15,TGTGCCAGCAGCAAACTACGGCAGGGGAATCCTGGCTACACCTTC,CASSKLRQGNPGYTF